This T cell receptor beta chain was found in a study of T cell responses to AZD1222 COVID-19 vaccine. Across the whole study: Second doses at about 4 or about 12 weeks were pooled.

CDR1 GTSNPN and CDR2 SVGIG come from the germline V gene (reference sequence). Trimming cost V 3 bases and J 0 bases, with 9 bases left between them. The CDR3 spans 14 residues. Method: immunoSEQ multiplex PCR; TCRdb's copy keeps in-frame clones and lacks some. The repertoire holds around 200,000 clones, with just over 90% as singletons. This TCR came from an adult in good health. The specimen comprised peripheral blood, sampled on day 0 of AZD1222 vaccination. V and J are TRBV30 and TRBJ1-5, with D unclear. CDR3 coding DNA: TGTGCCTGGAGGGACTCTCATAGCAATCAGCCCCAGCATTTT. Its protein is CAWRDSHSNQPQHF. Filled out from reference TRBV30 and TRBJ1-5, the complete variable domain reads SQTIHQWPATLVQPVGSPLSLECTVEGTSNPNLYWYRQAAGRGLQLLFYSVGIGQISSEVPQNLSASRPQDRQFILSSKKLLLSDSGFYLCAWRDSHSNQPQHFGDGTRLSIL.